The entry below gives a single T cell receptor (beta chain) sequence along with its context. The data are from a study of T cell responses to AZD1222 COVID-19 vaccine. The CDR3 is made up of 17 amino acids. Germline values: CDR1 SGHTA, CDR2 FQGNSA. V gave up 1 base and J gave up 4 bases; unmatched junction bases: 7. Produced via immunoSEQ multiplex PCR; TCRdb's table is partial and in-frame only. The profile shows some 97,000 clones, 70% to 90% of them singletons. The chain joins TRBV7-2 to TRBJ2-2; TRBD2 aligns across 9 bases. This TCR was recovered from an adult in good health. The sample consisted of peripheral blood, taken on day 0 of AZD1222 vaccination. CDR3 bases: TGTGCCAGCAGCTTAGACGTGGCTAGCGGGACCACCGGGGAGCTGTTTTTT. It yields the protein CASSLDVASGTTGELFF.